This T cell receptor beta chain emerged from a study of PD-1 blockade in classical Hodgkin lymphoma. General study points: Healthy donors reportedly exceeded newly diagnosed patients in baseline TCR diversity. Patients with a complete response exhibited baseline diversity comparable to newly diagnosed patients.

CDR1 is ENHRY, CDR2 SYGVKD, per germline. V was clipped by 6 bases and J by 7 bases, with 19 bases between them. CDR3 length equals 15 residues. A remark on this clone: Its antigen is unknown.

Profiling relied on immunoSEQ multiplex PCR, and the TCRdb table lists in-frame clones only, not all of them. The table shows 95,000 to 100,000 clones, with 80% to 90% occurring only once. Each patient's relapse followed autologous stem cell transplantation, and brentuximab vedotin exposure varied. Here the sequenced sample was peripheral blood mononuclear cells (PBMCs), taken before the second cycle of nivolumab. The receptor comes from a human donor with classical Hodgkin lymphoma. The V and J genes are TRBV10-3 and TRBJ2-1, with D unresolved. CDR3 in amino acids: CAISRADLSENEQFF. CDR3 nucleotide sequence: TGTGCCATCAGCCGAGCCGACCTTAGTGAGAATGAGCAGTTCTTC.